This TCR beta chain was sequenced in a study of T cell responses to AZD1222 COVID-19 vaccine. Study findings and constraints: The study identified only five to seven AZD1222 recipients as seropositive at baseline.

Repertoires were generated with immunoSEQ multiplex PCR, while TCRdb's copy carries only in-frame clones and drops some. The sample lists over 75,000 clones; approximately 92% were seen once. From germline, CDR1 is KGHSH and CDR2 LQKENI. The CDR3 sequence is 15 residues long. Trimming cost V 1 base and J 4 bases; bases outside gene matches: 1. This clone was seen just once. Its antigen is as yet unknown. The receptor was isolated from an adult who received the AZD1222 COVID-19 vaccine. This chain links TRBV18 with TRBJ2-1; TRBD2 aligns across 10 bases. The sequenced sample was peripheral blood, obtained 28 days after the second AZD1222 dose. Here the CDR3 DNA reads TGTGCCAGCTCACCACGGACTAGCGGTTACAATGAGCAGTTCTTC. Its translation is CASSPRTSGYNEQFF. Full variable domain (rest looked up from reference TRBV18 and TRBJ2-1): NAGVMQNPRHLVRRRGQEARLRCSPMKGHSHVYWYRQLPEEGLKFMVYLQKENIIDESGMPKERFSAEFPKEGPSILRIQQVVRGDSAAYFCASSPRTSGYNEQFFGPGTRLTVL.